This is a list of T cell receptor beta chains from one sample in a study of technical replicates of blood from a handful of donors. Here immunoSEQ multiplex PCR was the method, and the copy in TCRdb shows in-frame clones only, minus some. This sample has approximately 75,000 clones; around 97% occur once, and the top ten carry under 0.35%. The sequenced material came from T cells isolated from PBMCs. The source of these receptors is a human donor in good health. Each CDR3 is given with its conserved first and last residue. Fields, in order: clone size, D gene, V gene, J gene, CDR3 DNA, CDR3 protein. D genes are given only for firm matches. A clone size is listed for some rows: how often the clone was seen (once, few, many), or a class if it is expanded.

clone_size: NA
d_call: TRBD2
v_call: TRBV13
j_call: TRBJ2-1
cdr3_nt: TGTGCCAGCAGCACCACCGGGACTAGCGCTCTCTCGCACTCCTACAATGAGCAGTTCTTC
cdr3_aa: CASSTTGTSALSHSYNEQFF

clone_size: NA
d_call: TRBD2
v_call: TRBV11-2
j_call: TRBJ2-7
cdr3_nt: TGTGCCAGCAGCATTCCGCTTGGGACTACCTACGAGCAGTACTTC
cdr3_aa: CASSIPLGTTYEQYF

clone_size: NA
d_call: NA
v_call: TRBV9
j_call: TRBJ2-2
cdr3_nt: TGTGCCAGCAGCGTAGGCGGGACGGATGATTACACCGGGGAGCTGTTTTTT
cdr3_aa: CASSVGGTDDYTGELFF

clone_size: NA
d_call: TRBD2
v_call: TRBV7-9
j_call: TRBJ2-1
cdr3_nt: TGTGCCAGCAGCTTAGAAAGCGGGAGCTTCAATGAGCAGTTCTTC
cdr3_aa: CASSLESGSFNEQFF

clone_size: once
d_call: TRBD1
v_call: TRBV4-1
j_call: TRBJ1-2
cdr3_nt: TGCGCCAGCAGCCAAGAAGTCGGGACAGGGCCTGGCTATGGCTACACCTTC
cdr3_aa: CASSQEVGTGPGYGYTF

clone_size: NA
d_call: NA
v_call: TRBV7-2
j_call: TRBJ2-7
cdr3_nt: TGTGCCAGCAGCTTGGAGTTTTCCTACGAGCAGTACTTC
cdr3_aa: CASSLEFSYEQYF

clone_size: NA
d_call: NA
v_call: TRBV6-1
j_call: TRBJ2-1
cdr3_nt: TGTGCCAGCAGTTATAGCGGCTCCTACAATGAGCAGTTCTTC
cdr3_aa: CASSYSGSYNEQFF

clone_size: NA
d_call: NA
v_call: TRBV30
j_call: TRBJ1-2
cdr3_nt: TGTGCCTGGAGTATACACAATAACTATGGCTACACCTTC
cdr3_aa: CAWSIHNNYGYTF

clone_size: NA
d_call: NA
v_call: TRBV6-5
j_call: TRBJ1-5
cdr3_nt: TGTGCCAGCATGAGGGTTAAAGATCAGCCCCAGCATTTT
cdr3_aa: CASMRVKDQPQHF

clone_size: NA
d_call: NA
v_call: TRBV5-8
j_call: TRBJ2-7
cdr3_nt: TGTGCCAGCAGCTTAGGATCAGGGGAGAGGCACGAGCAGTACTTC
cdr3_aa: CASSLGSGERHEQYF

clone_size: NA
d_call: NA
v_call: TRBV5-4
j_call: TRBJ1-5
cdr3_nt: TGTGCCAGCAGCTTGGACAGGGCACAGCCCCAGCATTTT
cdr3_aa: CASSLDRAQPQHF

clone_size: NA
d_call: TRBD1
v_call: TRBV13
j_call: TRBJ1-1
cdr3_nt: TGTGCCAGCAGCCCCCAGCCGGGGACAGGGGGCTGGCGCGCTTTCTTT
cdr3_aa: CASSPQPGTGGWRAFF

clone_size: NA
d_call: TRBD1
v_call: TRBV6-5
j_call: TRBJ1-1
cdr3_nt: TGTGCCAGCAGTTACCAAACAGGGGGAACTGAAGCTTTCTTT
cdr3_aa: CASSYQTGGTEAFF

clone_size: NA
d_call: NA
v_call: TRBV30
j_call: TRBJ1-3
cdr3_nt: TGTGCCTGGAGTGTAAGGAGTAACACCATATATTTT
cdr3_aa: CAWSVRSNTIYF

clone_size: NA
d_call: NA
v_call: TRBV10-3
j_call: TRBJ1-3
cdr3_nt: TGTGCCATCAGCGGGGACAAATCGACGACGAGAAACACCATATATTTT
cdr3_aa: CAISGDKSTTRNTIYF

clone_size: NA
d_call: NA
v_call: TRBV19
j_call: TRBJ1-1
cdr3_nt: TGTGCCAGTAGCCCCCCGGGGGGAACTGAAGCTTTCTTT
cdr3_aa: CASSPPGGTEAFF

clone_size: NA
d_call: TRBD2
v_call: TRBV28
j_call: TRBJ2-2
cdr3_nt: TGTGCCAGCAGTTTCTTCGGACTAGCGGGAGAAACAACCGGGGAGCTGTTTTTT
cdr3_aa: CASSFFGLAGETTGELFF

clone_size: NA
d_call: TRBD2
v_call: TRBV6-1
j_call: TRBJ2-5
cdr3_nt: TGTGCCAGCAGTGGACTAGCGGGAGGGCCAGAGACCCAGTACTTC
cdr3_aa: CASSGLAGGPETQYF

clone_size: NA
d_call: NA
v_call: TRBV2
j_call: TRBJ2-7
cdr3_nt: TGTGCCAGCAGAGAGATCTACGAGCAGTACTTC
cdr3_aa: CASREIYEQYF

clone_size: NA
d_call: NA
v_call: TRBV11-2
j_call: TRBJ2-1
cdr3_nt: TGTGCCAGCAGCTTTTCCGGCGGTGGGTCTTACAATGAGCAGTTCTTC
cdr3_aa: CASSFSGGGSYNEQFF

clone_size: NA
d_call: NA
v_call: TRBV11-3
j_call: TRBJ1-1
cdr3_nt: TGTGCCAGCAGCCTTATGGACAGGAACACTGAAGCTTTCTTT
cdr3_aa: CASSLMDRNTEAFF

clone_size: NA
d_call: TRBD1
v_call: TRBV5-1
j_call: TRBJ2-7
cdr3_nt: TGCGCCAGCAGCTTGCTAGGACAGGGAAGCGAGCAGTACTTC
cdr3_aa: CASSLLGQGSEQYF

clone_size: NA
d_call: TRBD1
v_call: TRBV7-2
j_call: TRBJ2-2
cdr3_nt: TGTGCCAGCAGCTTAAATAGAGGACAGGGGGCGCTTGGGGAGCTGTTTTTT
cdr3_aa: CASSLNRGQGALGELFF

clone_size: NA
d_call: NA
v_call: TRBV27
j_call: TRBJ2-7
cdr3_nt: TGTGCCAGCAGTTTCGGGTGGGAGAAAGAGCAGTACTTC
cdr3_aa: CASSFGWEKEQYF

clone_size: once
d_call: NA
v_call: TRBV15
j_call: TRBJ1-5
cdr3_nt: TGTGCCACCAGCAGAGCCGGGAGCTTAAATCAGCCCCAGCATTTT
cdr3_aa: CATSRAGSLNQPQHF

clone_size: NA
d_call: TRBD1
v_call: TRBV10-3
j_call: TRBJ1-5
cdr3_nt: TGTGCCATCGGGGGACAGGGATACCTTAGCAATCAGCCCCAGCATTTT
cdr3_aa: CAIGGQGYLSNQPQHF

clone_size: NA
d_call: NA
v_call: TRBV6-5
j_call: TRBJ2-7
cdr3_nt: TGTGCCAGCAGTTACTCGAGTGGCGGAGCACGGGACGAGCAGTACTTC
cdr3_aa: CASSYSSGGARDEQYF

clone_size: NA
d_call: NA
v_call: TRBV4-1
j_call: TRBJ1-2
cdr3_nt: TGCGCCAGCAGCCAAGAGAGGGACTATGGCTACACCTTC
cdr3_aa: CASSQERDYGYTF

clone_size: once
d_call: TRBD2
v_call: TRBV18
j_call: TRBJ2-7
cdr3_nt: TGTGCCAGCTCACCCGGACCCGCGGGAGAATTGTACGAGCAGTACTTC
cdr3_aa: CASSPGPAGELYEQYF

clone_size: NA
d_call: TRBD2
v_call: TRBV4-3
j_call: TRBJ2-7
cdr3_nt: TGCGCCAGCAGCCAAGCTAACCCCCCCTGGGGAGGGAGCACCTACGAGCAGTACTTC
cdr3_aa: CASSQANPPWGGSTYEQYF

clone_size: NA
d_call: NA
v_call: TRBV7-3
j_call: TRBJ2-7
cdr3_nt: TGTGCCAGCAGCTTAACGGGGAGCGAGCAGTACTTC
cdr3_aa: CASSLTGSEQYF

clone_size: once
d_call: TRBD2
v_call: TRBV27
j_call: TRBJ2-1
cdr3_nt: TGTGCCAGCAGTTTCCAGCGGGAGGCCTACAATGAGCAGTTCTTC
cdr3_aa: CASSFQREAYNEQFF

clone_size: NA
d_call: NA
v_call: TRBV7-3
j_call: TRBJ1-1
cdr3_nt: TGTGCCAGCAGCCGGGATCCGAACACTGAAGCTTTCTTT
cdr3_aa: CASSRDPNTEAFF

clone_size: NA
d_call: TRBD1
v_call: TRBV29-1
j_call: TRBJ1-2
cdr3_nt: TGCAGCGTTGAGGACAGGGGGCCGGATGGCTACACCTTC
cdr3_aa: CSVEDRGPDGYTF

clone_size: NA
d_call: NA
v_call: TRBV11-2
j_call: TRBJ2-3
cdr3_nt: TGTGCCAGCAGCTTAAGAGCTGTTACAGATACGCAGTATTTT
cdr3_aa: CASSLRAVTDTQYF

clone_size: once
d_call: NA
v_call: TRBV28
j_call: TRBJ1-1
cdr3_nt: TGTGCCAGCAGCCACAGGGAATACACTGAAGCTTTCTTT
cdr3_aa: CASSHREYTEAFF

clone_size: NA
d_call: TRBD2
v_call: TRBV29-1
j_call: TRBJ2-7
cdr3_nt: TGCAGCGTTGGGGGGGGTAGGGAGGCTAACGAGCAGTACTTC
cdr3_aa: CSVGGGREANEQYF

clone_size: once
d_call: NA
v_call: TRBV5-1
j_call: TRBJ1-1
cdr3_nt: TGCGCCAGCAGCTTTTTATCAGGGGTAGATACTGAAGCTTTCTTT
cdr3_aa: CASSFLSGVDTEAFF

clone_size: NA
d_call: NA
v_call: TRBV27
j_call: TRBJ2-7
cdr3_nt: TGTGCCAGCAGTTTAACCAGGTACATCCACGAGCAGTACTTC
cdr3_aa: CASSLTRYIHEQYF

clone_size: NA
d_call: TRBD1
v_call: TRBV6-5
j_call: TRBJ1-2
cdr3_nt: TGTGCCAGCAGTTCACCACAGGGGGCTGGAGGCTACACCTTC
cdr3_aa: CASSSPQGAGGYTF

clone_size: NA
d_call: NA
v_call: TRBV7-8
j_call: TRBJ1-2
cdr3_nt: TGTGCCAGCAGCCCCCGACAGGACTATGGCTACACCTTC
cdr3_aa: CASSPRQDYGYTF

clone_size: NA
d_call: NA
v_call: TRBV28
j_call: TRBJ1-3
cdr3_nt: TGTGCCAGCAGTTTATTGGGCTTGAGCTCTGGAAACACCATATATTTT
cdr3_aa: CASSLLGLSSGNTIYF

clone_size: NA
d_call: TRBD1
v_call: TRBV19
j_call: TRBJ1-2
cdr3_nt: TGTGCCAGTAGTATTGTCAGGGGGCCCTTAAACTATGGCTACACCTTC
cdr3_aa: CASSIVRGPLNYGYTF

clone_size: NA
d_call: NA
v_call: TRBV9
j_call: TRBJ2-1
cdr3_nt: TGTGCCAGCAGCGTAGCAGCTGGAGGGTACAATGAGCAGTTCTTC
cdr3_aa: CASSVAAGGYNEQFF

clone_size: NA
d_call: NA
v_call: TRBV7-2
j_call: TRBJ2-1
cdr3_nt: TGTGCCAGCAGCTTAGAACCGAGCTCCTACAATGAGCAGTTCTTC
cdr3_aa: CASSLEPSSYNEQFF

clone_size: few
d_call: NA
v_call: TRBV9
j_call: TRBJ1-1
cdr3_nt: TGTGCCAGCAGCGGCCAGGGTTGGGGCACTGAAGCTTTCTTT
cdr3_aa: CASSGQGWGTEAFF

clone_size: NA
d_call: NA
v_call: TRBV28
j_call: TRBJ1-4
cdr3_nt: TGTGCCGGAGGGGGGGGGACGGAAAAACTGTTTTTT
cdr3_aa: CAGGGGTEKLFF